This is a list of T cell receptor beta chains from one sample in a study of blood T cell repertoires in COVID-19. Clones were read by immunoSEQ multiplex PCR, and TCRdb kept only the in-frame ones, dropping some. The repertoire consists of 95,000 to 130,000 clones, with roughly nine tenths occurring once and the leading ten covering 1.8%. The sequencing input was peripheral blood. These receptor sequences come from a human donor with active COVID-19. The donor label of this sample is uncertain. Each CDR3 is given with its conserved first and last residue. D genes are given only for firm matches. Part of the rows lack a size; the others show once, few, many or a class for expanded clones.

d_call: TRBD1; clone_size: -; j_call: TRBJ1-2; v_call: TRBV5-1; cdr3_aa: CASSSGGHGYTF; cdr3_nt: TGCGCCAGCAGCTCAGGGGGCCATGGCTACACCTTC
d_call: TRBD1; clone_size: -; j_call: TRBJ2-3; v_call: TRBV28; cdr3_aa: CASSSNYHRDRGRLDTQYF; cdr3_nt: TGTGCCAGCAGTTCAAACTACCACAGGGACAGGGGGCGCCTTGATACGCAGTATTTT
d_call: -; clone_size: once; j_call: TRBJ2-1; v_call: TRBV19; cdr3_aa: CASSPSSYNEQFF; cdr3_nt: TGTGCCAGTAGCCCGAGCTCCTACAATGAGCAGTTCTTC
d_call: -; clone_size: -; j_call: TRBJ1-5; v_call: TRBV5-1; cdr3_aa: CASRGKGQLLEREHF; cdr3_nt: TGCGCCAGCAGAGGGAAAGGACAGCTTTTGGAGAGAGAGCATTTT
d_call: -; clone_size: -; j_call: TRBJ2-7; v_call: TRBV27; cdr3_aa: CASSSGRAYEQYF; cdr3_nt: TGTGCCAGCAGTTCCGGGCGGGCCTACGAGCAGTACTTC
d_call: TRBD1; clone_size: -; j_call: TRBJ1-4; v_call: TRBV3-1/TRBV3-2; cdr3_aa: CASSTPGTGNEKLFF; cdr3_nt: TGTGCCAGCAGCACCCCCGGGACAGGGAATGAAAAACTGTTTTTT
d_call: TRBD1; clone_size: -; j_call: TRBJ1-6; v_call: TRBV7-9; cdr3_aa: CASSFRRTGPGNSPLHF; cdr3_nt: TGTGCCAGCAGTTTTCGTAGGACAGGTCCGGGTAATTCACCCCTCCACTTT
d_call: TRBD1; clone_size: -; j_call: TRBJ2-3; v_call: TRBV7-6; cdr3_aa: CASSFDPHGRDRKTDTQYF; cdr3_nt: TGTGCCAGCAGCTTCGATCCCCATGGCAGGGACAGGAAAACAGATACGCAGTATTTT
d_call: TRBD1; clone_size: -; j_call: TRBJ2-3; v_call: TRBV10-3; cdr3_aa: CAIRGTATDTQYF; cdr3_nt: TGTGCCATCAGAGGGACAGCCACAGATACGCAGTATTTT
d_call: TRBD1; clone_size: -; j_call: TRBJ1-5; v_call: TRBV5-6; cdr3_aa: CASSLTGGANQPQHF; cdr3_nt: TGTGCCAGCAGCTTGACAGGGGGTGCCAATCAGCCCCAGCATTTT
d_call: TRBD2; clone_size: -; j_call: TRBJ2-3; v_call: TRBV7-2; cdr3_aa: CASSGGTSGTDTQYF; cdr3_nt: TGTGCCAGCAGCGGGGGGACTAGCGGCACAGATACGCAGTATTTT
d_call: TRBD1; clone_size: -; j_call: TRBJ2-7; v_call: TRBV7-9; cdr3_aa: CASSSGTGGYEQYF; cdr3_nt: TGTGCCAGCAGCTCCGGGACAGGGGGTTACGAGCAGTACTTC
d_call: -; clone_size: -; j_call: TRBJ1-3; v_call: TRBV5-5; cdr3_aa: CASSLEQGNTIYF; cdr3_nt: TGTGCCAGCAGCTTGGAACAGGGAAACACCATATATTTT